One T cell receptor beta chain is described in this entry. The antigen remains unidentified. The data derive from a study of regulatory T cells in long-lasting Graves disease. Study findings and constraints: New patients shared 750 to 1,000 public clonotypes, and persistent patients shared more, with about 2,500. It was in persistent disease that TRBV28, TRBJ1-2 and TRBJ2-5 were favored.

The CDR3 is made up of 13 amino acids. CDR1 DFQATT and CDR2 SNEGSKA come from the germline V gene (reference sequence). Trimming at V came to 6 bases and at J to 2 bases, leaving 4 bases not matched to a gene. Time point defined: newly diagnosed GD, antithyroid drugs for less than 3 months. RNA isolated from PBMCs was used to make the TCR library. Arm-PCR with iRepertoire HTBI primers amplified the CDR3 regions for these TCR beta libraries. TCRdb fed the multiplex PCR reads into MiXCR, producing one record per CDR3 protein. There are about 400,000 distinct CDR3 sequences in the sample; around 16% occur only once, and 20% to 25% lies in the top ten. These sequences were also reported in another study, on T cells in Graves' hyperthyroidism and ophthalmopathy.

The receptor was derived from a woman under 30 with Graves disease. Source: peripheral blood mononuclear cells (PBMCs), taken at new diagnosis, from a patient treated with antithyroid drugs. This chain uses TRBV20-1 with TRBJ2-7; TRBD1 agrees at 10 bases. This CDR3 is CSARTGGAYEQYF. In DNA form, the CDR3 reads TGCAGTGCCCGGACAGGGGGGGCCTACGAGCAGTACTTC.